These 9 T cell receptor beta chains were all obtained from the same sample, sequenced in a study of cytomegalovirus exposure and HLA in healthy donors. Primers: 60 Vbeta forward and 13 Jbeta reverse. Some clones are missing from TCRdb's copy, which holds only in-frame ones; the method was immunoSEQ multiplex PCR. Of about 210,000 clones in the sample, approximately 81% are singletons; the top ten hold about 0.22%. Sequencing was done on a sample of PBMCs. These TCRs come from a girl aged 2-10 years in good health and CMV-seronegative.

V and J are TRBV6-1 and TRBJ1-1; no clear D gene. CDR3 length equals 14 residues. V was pared by 0 bases and J by 9 bases, with 14 bases between. Germline V CDR1 and CDR2: MNHNS, SASEGT. CDR3 DNA sequence: TGTGCCAGCAGTGAAGCCAGTGGAGGAGCGAAAGCTTTCTTT. Amino acids: CASSEASGGAKAFF.

The chain uses TRBV27 and TRBJ2-3; 8 bases fit TRBD2. CDR1 is MNHEY, CDR2 SMNVEV, per germline (reference sequence). Germline trimming cut 7 bases from V and 0 bases from J; bases unmatched to any gene: 0. The CDR3 length is 13 residues. The CDR3 coding sequence is TGTGCCAGCACTAGCGGGAGCACAGATACGCAGTATTTT. It translates to CASTSGSTDTQYF.

The chain carries TRBV19 and TRBJ2-2; 9 nucleotides align to TRBD2. The CDR3 totals 16 residues. Looked up from germline, CDR1 is LNHDA and CDR2 is SQIVND (reference sequence). V lost 3 bases, J lost 6 bases, and 8 bases stayed unmatched. The CDR3 DNA reads as TGTGCCAGTAGTATCTATGGTAGCGGGAGCTCCGGGGAGCTGTTTTTT. Protein: CASSIYGSGSSGELFF.

The CDR3 DNA follows: TGTGCCAGCAGAGAGGACTATGGCTACACCTTC. Translating it yields CASREDYGYTF. The V call is TRBV25-1, the J call TRBJ1-2; D unclear. The CDR3 is made up of 11 amino acids. Germline V gene lookup returns CDR1 MGHDK and CDR2 SYGVNS. The V and J ends lost 6 bases and 3 bases respectively, with 5 bases between them.

The chain couples TRBV27 to TRBJ1-5; no clear D. V was pared by 5 bases and J by 3 bases, with 14 bases between. The germline V gene encodes CDR1 MNHEY and CDR2 SMNVEV (reference sequence). The CDR3 loop spans 15 amino acids. The CDR3 nucleotides are TGTGCCAGCAGTCCCCGATTGGGCCCCAATCAGCCCCAGCATTTT. The encoded protein is CASSPRLGPNQPQHF.

The gene calls are TRBV5-1 and TRBJ2-1; the match to TRBD2 covers 9 bases. After removal of 4 bases from V and 6 bases from J, the junction contained 5 bases not matched to a gene. The CDR3 sequence is 14 residues long. CDR1 and CDR2 from the germline V gene are SGHRS and YFSETQ. CDR3 sequence reads: CASSVLAGGNEQFF. In DNA form, the CDR3 reads TGCGCCAGCAGCGTACTAGCGGGCGGCAATGAGCAGTTCTTC.

The chain carries TRBV11-2 and TRBJ2-5; D might be TRBD1 (5 bases). The ends were cut back, 1 base at V and 2 bases at J, with 5 bases in the middle. CDR3 size: 13 residues. Germline CDR1 SGHAT, CDR2 FQNNGV. The CDR3 sequence: CASSLGQQETQYF. CDR3 in DNA: TGTGCCAGCAGCTTAGGACAGCAAGAGACCCAGTACTTC.

With regard to this clone: Other DNA sequences in the sample encode the same CDR3. The V gene is TRBV18, the J gene TRBJ1-3; TRBD1 aligns across 8 bases. Germline CDR1 and CDR2: KGHSH and LQKENI. V shed 3 bases, J shed 0 bases, and the junction held 4 bases outside the gene matches. CDR3 length: 16 amino acids. CDR3 region: CASSPGTGLSGNTIYF. DNA of the CDR3: TGTGCCAGCTCACCCGGGACAGGCCTCTCTGGAAACACCATATATTTT. The full variable domain, with the rest looked up from reference TRBV18 and TRBJ1-3, is NAGVMQNPRHLVRRRGQEARLRCSPMKGHSHVYWYRQLPEEGLKFMVYLQKENIIDESGMPKERFSAEFPKEGPSILRIQQVVRGDSAAYFCASSPGTGLSGNTIYFGEGSWLTVV.

This sequence joins TRBV7-8 and TRBJ2-4; 10 bases fit TRBD2. V was pared by 4 bases and J by 0 bases, with 6 bases of the junction left unmatched. CDR3 size: 17 residues. CDR1 is SGHVS and CDR2 is FQNEAQ in the germline V gene. CDR3 region: CASSSQRGGIAKNIQYF. CDR3 sequence (DNA): TGTGCCAGCAGCTCGCAGCGGGGGGGAATAGCCAAAAACATTCAGTACTTC.